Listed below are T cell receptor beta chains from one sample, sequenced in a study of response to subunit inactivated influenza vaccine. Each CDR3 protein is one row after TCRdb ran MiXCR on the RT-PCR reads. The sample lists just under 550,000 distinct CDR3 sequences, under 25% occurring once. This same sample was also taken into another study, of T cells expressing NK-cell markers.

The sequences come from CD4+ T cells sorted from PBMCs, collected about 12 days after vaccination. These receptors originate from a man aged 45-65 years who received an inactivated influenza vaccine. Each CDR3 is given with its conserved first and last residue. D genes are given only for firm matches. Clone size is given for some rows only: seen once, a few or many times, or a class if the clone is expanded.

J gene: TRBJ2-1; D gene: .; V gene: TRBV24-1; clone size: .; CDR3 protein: CATSTPNNEQFF; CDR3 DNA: TGTGCCACCTCAACGCCTAACAATGAGCAGTTCTTC
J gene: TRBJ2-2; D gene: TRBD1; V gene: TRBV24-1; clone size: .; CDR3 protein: CATSDPGTGGTGELFF; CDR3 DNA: TGTGCCACCAGTGACCCCGGTACAGGGGGTACCGGGGAGCTGTTTTTT
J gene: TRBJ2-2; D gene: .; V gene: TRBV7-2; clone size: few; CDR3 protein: CASSDRQNTGELFF; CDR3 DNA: TGTGCCAGCAGCGATCGACAGAACACCGGGGAGCTGTTTTTT
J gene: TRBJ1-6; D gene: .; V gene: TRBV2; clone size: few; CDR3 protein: CASRTGASHNSPLHF; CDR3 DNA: TGTGCCAGCAGGACAGGCGCTTCACATAATTCACCCCTCCACTTT
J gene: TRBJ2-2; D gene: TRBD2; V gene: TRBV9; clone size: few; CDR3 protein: CASSLTSGRTGTGELFF; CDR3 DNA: TGTGCCAGCAGCCTGACTAGCGGGCGGACTGGGACCGGGGAGCTGTTTTTT
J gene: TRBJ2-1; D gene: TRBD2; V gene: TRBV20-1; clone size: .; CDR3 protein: CSAPGTSHSYNEQFF; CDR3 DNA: TGCAGTGCTCCCGGGACTAGCCATTCCTACAATGAGCAGTTCTTC
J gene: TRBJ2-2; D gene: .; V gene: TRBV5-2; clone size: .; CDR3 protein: CASSLNTGRNRELFF; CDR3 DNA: TGTGCCAGCAGCTTGAACACCGGGAGAAATCGGGAGCTGTTTTTT
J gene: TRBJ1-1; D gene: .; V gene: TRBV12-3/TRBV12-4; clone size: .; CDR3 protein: CASRPGVGGGITEAFF; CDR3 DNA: TGTGCCAGCAGGCCGGGGGTCGGGGGCGGGATCACTGAAGCTTTCTTT
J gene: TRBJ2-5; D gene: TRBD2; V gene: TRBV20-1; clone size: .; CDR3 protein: CSARLLGGYQETQYF; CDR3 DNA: TGCAGTGCTAGGCTCCTCGGGGGGTACCAAGAGACCCAGTACTTC
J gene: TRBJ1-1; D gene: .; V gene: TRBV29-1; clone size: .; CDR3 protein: CSATKYTGWNTEAFF; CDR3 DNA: TGCAGCGCCACCAAATACACAGGGTGGAACACTGAAGCTTTCTTT
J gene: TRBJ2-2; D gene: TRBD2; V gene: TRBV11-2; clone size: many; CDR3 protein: CASSLDLPGLAGNTGELFF; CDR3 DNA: TGTGCCAGCAGCTTAGATCTCCCCGGACTAGCGGGAAACACCGGGGAGCTGTTTTTT
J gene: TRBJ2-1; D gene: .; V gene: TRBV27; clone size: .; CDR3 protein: CASTKSAAISYNEQFF; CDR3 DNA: TGTGCCAGCACCAAAAGTGCGGCTATCTCCTACAATGAGCAGTTCTTC
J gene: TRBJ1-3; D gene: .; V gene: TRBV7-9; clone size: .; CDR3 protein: CASSKTETRSGNTIYF; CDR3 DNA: TGTGCCAGCAGCAAGACAGAGACCCGCTCTGGAAACACCATATATTTT
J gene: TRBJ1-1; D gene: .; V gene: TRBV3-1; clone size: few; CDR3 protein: CASSQSATEAFF; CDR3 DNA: TGTGCCAGCAGCCAATCCGCCACTGAAGCTTTCTTT
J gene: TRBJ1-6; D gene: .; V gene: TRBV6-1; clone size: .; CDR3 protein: CASRKTGVSPLHF; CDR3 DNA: TGTGCCAGCAGAAAGACAGGCGTTTCACCCCTCCACTTT
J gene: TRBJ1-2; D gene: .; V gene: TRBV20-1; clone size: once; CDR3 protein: CSAPRGAGANYGYTF; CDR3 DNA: TGCAGTGCCCCCCGGGGGGCGGGAGCTAACTATGGCTACACCTTC
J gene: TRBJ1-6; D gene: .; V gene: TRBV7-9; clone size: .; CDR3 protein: CASSPSPTSPLHF; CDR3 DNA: TGTGCCAGCAGCCCGAGTCCGACTTCACCCCTCCACTTT
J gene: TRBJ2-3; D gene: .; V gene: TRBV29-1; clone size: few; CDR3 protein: CSAPTGTFGADTQYF; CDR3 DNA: TGCAGCGCACCGACCGGGACCTTCGGGGCAGATACGCAGTATTTT
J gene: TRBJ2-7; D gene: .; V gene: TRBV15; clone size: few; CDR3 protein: CATSRDRDGRYEQYF; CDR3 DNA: TGTGCCACCAGCAGAGATCGGGACGGACGCTACGAGCAGTACTTC
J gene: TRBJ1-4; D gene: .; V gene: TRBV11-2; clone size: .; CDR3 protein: CASSSQGIGTEKLFF; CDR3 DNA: TGTGCCAGCAGCTCGCAGGGAATTGGTACTGAAAAACTGTTTTTT
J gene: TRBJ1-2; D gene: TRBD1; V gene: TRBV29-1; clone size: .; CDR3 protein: CSVERTGTNYGYTF; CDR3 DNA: TGCAGCGTTGAACGGACAGGTACAAACTATGGCTACACCTTC
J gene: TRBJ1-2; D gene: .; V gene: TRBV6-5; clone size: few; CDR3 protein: CASSQYGYGYTF; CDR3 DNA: TGTGCCAGCAGTCAGTACGGCTATGGCTACACCTTC
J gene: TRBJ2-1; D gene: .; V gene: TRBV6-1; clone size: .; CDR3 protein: CATKGGTGSSYNEQFF; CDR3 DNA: TGTGCCACCAAGGGGGGGACCGGGAGCTCCTACAATGAGCAGTTCTTC
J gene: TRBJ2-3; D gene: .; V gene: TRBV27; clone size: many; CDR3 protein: CASSPGLGDTQYF; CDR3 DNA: TGTGCCAGCAGCCCCGGCCTTGGAGATACGCAGTATTTT
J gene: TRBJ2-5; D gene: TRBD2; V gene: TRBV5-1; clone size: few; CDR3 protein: CASSHATGGQETQYF; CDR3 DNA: TGCGCCAGCAGCCACGCCACGGGAGGCCAAGAGACCCAGTACTTC
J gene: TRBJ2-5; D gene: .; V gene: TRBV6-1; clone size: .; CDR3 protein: CASSAHKGRGETQYF; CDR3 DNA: TGTGCCAGCAGTGCCCATAAGGGACGGGGCGAGACCCAGTACTTC
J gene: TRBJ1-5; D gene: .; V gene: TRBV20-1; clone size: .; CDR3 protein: CSARRILSNQPQHF; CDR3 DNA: TGCAGTGCTAGGCGGATCCTTAGCAATCAGCCCCAGCATTTT
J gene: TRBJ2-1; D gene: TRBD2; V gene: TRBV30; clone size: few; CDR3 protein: CAWSYMGLAHEQFF; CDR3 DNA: TGTGCCTGGAGTTATATGGGACTAGCGCATGAGCAGTTCTTC
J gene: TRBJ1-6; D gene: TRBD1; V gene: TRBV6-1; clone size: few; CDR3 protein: CASSEALWTGGSPLHF; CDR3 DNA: TGTGCCAGCAGTGAAGCGCTGTGGACAGGGGGATCACCCCTCCACTTT
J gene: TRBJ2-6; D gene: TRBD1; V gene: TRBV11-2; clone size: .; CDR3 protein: CASSTTGGGGKPGANVLTF; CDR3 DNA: TGTGCCAGCAGCACAACAGGGGGCGGTGGAAAGCCTGGGGCCAACGTCCTGACTTTC
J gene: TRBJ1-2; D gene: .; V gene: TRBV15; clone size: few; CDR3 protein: CATSRDGSRGYGYTF; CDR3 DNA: TGTGCCACCAGCAGAGATGGATCCCGAGGGTATGGCTACACCTTC
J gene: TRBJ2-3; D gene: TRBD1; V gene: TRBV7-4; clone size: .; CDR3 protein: CASSLQLGQGSCTQYF; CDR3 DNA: TGTGCCAGCAGCTTACAACTCGGACAGGGAAGCTGTACGCAGTATTTT
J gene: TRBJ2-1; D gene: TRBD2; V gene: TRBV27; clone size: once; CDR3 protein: CASSWRGRAFDNEQFF; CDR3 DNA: TGTGCCAGCAGTTGGCGGGGGAGGGCCTTCGACAATGAGCAGTTCTTC
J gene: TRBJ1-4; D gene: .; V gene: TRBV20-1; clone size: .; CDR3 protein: CSALGGTTNEKLFF; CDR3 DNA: TGCAGTGCCCTGGGCGGCACAACTAATGAAAAACTGTTTTTT
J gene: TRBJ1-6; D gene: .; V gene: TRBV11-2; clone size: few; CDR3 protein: CAADMSSYNSPLHF; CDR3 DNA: TGTGCCGCTGACATGAGCTCCTATAATTCACCCCTCCACTTT
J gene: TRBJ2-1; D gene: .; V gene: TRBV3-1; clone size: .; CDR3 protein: CASSPVETRSRGSEQFF; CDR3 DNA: TGTGCCAGCAGCCCAGTTGAGACTAGGTCGAGAGGCAGTGAGCAGTTCTTC
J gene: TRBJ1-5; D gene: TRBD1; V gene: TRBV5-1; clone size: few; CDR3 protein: CARRQGGNQPQHF; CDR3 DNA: TGCGCCAGAAGACAGGGTGGGAATCAGCCCCAGCATTTT
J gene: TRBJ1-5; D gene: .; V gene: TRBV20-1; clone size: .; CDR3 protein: CSARVAGRLDQPQHF; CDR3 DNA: TGCAGTGCTAGAGTTGCAGGGCGGTTGGATCAGCCCCAGCATTTT
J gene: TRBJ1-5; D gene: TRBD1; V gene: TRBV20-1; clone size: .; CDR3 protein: CSAPGQGGIQPQHF; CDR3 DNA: TGCAGTGCCCCAGGACAGGGTGGGATTCAGCCCCAGCATTTT
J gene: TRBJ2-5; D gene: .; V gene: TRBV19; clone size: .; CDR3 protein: CASSIRQQETQYF; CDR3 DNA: TGTGCCAGTAGTATAAGACAGCAAGAGACCCAGTACTTC
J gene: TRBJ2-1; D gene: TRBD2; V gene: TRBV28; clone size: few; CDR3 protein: CASRRGGTYNEQFF; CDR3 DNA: TGTGCCAGCAGACGGGGGGGAACCTACAATGAGCAGTTCTTC
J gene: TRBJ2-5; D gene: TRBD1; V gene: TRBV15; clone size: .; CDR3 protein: CATSKTGRQETQYF; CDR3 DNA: TGTGCCACCAGCAAGACAGGGCGGCAAGAGACCCAGTACTTC
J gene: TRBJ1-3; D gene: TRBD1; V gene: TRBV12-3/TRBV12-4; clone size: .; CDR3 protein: CASSWQGGGNTIYF; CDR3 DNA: TGTGCCAGCAGTTGGCAGGGGGGTGGAAACACCATATATTTT
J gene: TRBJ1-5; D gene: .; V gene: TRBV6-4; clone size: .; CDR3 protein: CASSLALDQPQHF; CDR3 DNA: TGTGCCAGCAGTTTGGCCCTCGATCAGCCCCAGCATTTT
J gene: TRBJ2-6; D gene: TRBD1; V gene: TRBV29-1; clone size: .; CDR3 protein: CSVRGQASRSGANVLTF; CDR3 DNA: TGCAGCGTACGTGGACAGGCGTCGCGCTCTGGGGCCAACGTCCTGACTTTC